This T cell receptor beta chain was recorded in a study of blood T cell repertoires in COVID-19. About the study: Whether acute or convalescent, the COVID-19 samples came from the United States, Italy and Spain. The analysed material was cDNA or gDNA that came from T cells, B-cell-depleted T cells, or PBMCs.

The CDR3 spans 17 residues. CDR1 and CDR2 from the germline V gene are SGHVS and FQNEAQ. V lost 0 bases to trimming and J lost 2 bases; unmatched junction nucleotides: 9. Assay: immunoSEQ multiplex PCR; the TCRdb copy retains only in-frame clones and omits some. The sample consists of about 57,000 clones, about four fifths of them appearing once. Material for sequencing was peripheral blood. J is TRBJ2-7 and V is TRBV7-8; 8 nucleotides agree with TRBD2. This receptor was obtained from a woman aged 80 or over with acute or convalescent COVID-19. CDR3 DNA sequence: TGTGCCAGCAGCTTAGCCCCCGGGCTAGCGGGTACCTACGAGCAGTACTTC. Protein sequence: CASSLAPGLAGTYEQYF.